Below, 31 T cell receptor beta chains from the same sample are listed, as sequenced in a study of OX40 agonist ivuxolimab in advanced cancers. TCRdb's copy holds only in-frame clones and misses some; the assay was immunoSEQ multiplex PCR. The table lists about 60,000 clones, about 80% of them singletons. The sequencing used CD4+ or CD8+ T cells sorted from blood, collected in a trial of the OX40 agonist ivuxolimab. Receptor source: an adult with an advanced solid tumor such as melanoma, head and neck, liver or kidney cancer.

This clone was seen just once. This chain uses TRBV9 with TRBJ2-1; 16 nucleotides line up with TRBD2. Germline CDR1 SGDLS, CDR2 YYNGEE. The CDR3 is made up of 19 amino acids. J gave up 4 bases and V 3 bases, and 10 bases lay outside the gene matches. CDR3 coding DNA: TGTGCCAGCAGCGGGGGACTAGCGGGAGGGCCGGTCTTGTACAATGAGCAGTTCTTC. It is translated as CASSGGLAGGPVLYNEQFF.

This chain links TRBV2 with TRBJ2-3; 9 nucleotides align to TRBD2. The germline gives CDR1 SNHLY, CDR2 FYNNEI. The CDR3 runs 12 residues. J lost 9 bases, V lost 2 bases, and 0 bases had no gene match. CDR3 coding DNA: TGTGCCAGCAGTGAACTAGCGGGGACGCAGTATTTT. It codes for CASSELAGTQYF.

V usage is TRBV5-1 and J usage is TRBJ1-3; unclear D gene. V lost 5 bases and J lost 2, with 17 bases in between. The CDR3 has 16 amino acids. Germline V gene lookup returns CDR1 SGHRS and CDR2 YFSETQ. The CDR3 sequence is CASSGLPPDAGNTIYF. The CDR3 DNA follows: TGCGCCAGCAGTGGGTTGCCGCCCGACGCTGGAAACACCATATATTTT. The entire variable domain, with the rest obtained from reference TRBV5-1 and TRBJ1-3, is as follows: KAGVTQTPRYLIKTRGQQVTLSCSPISGHRSVSWYQQTPGQGLQFLFEYFSETQRNKGNFPGRFSGRQFSNSRSEMNVSTLELGDSALYLCASSGLPPDAGNTIYFGEGSWLTVV.

The genes are TRBV5-1 and TRBJ2-6; D not resolved. Between the trimmed V and J ends, which lost 0 bases and 1 base, there was a span of 2 bases. This CDR3 is built from 14 residues. Germline loops: CDR1 SGHRS, CDR2 YFSETQ. DNA of the CDR3: TGCGCCAGCAGCTTGGGATCTGGGGCCAACGTCCTGACTTTC. This sequence encodes CASSLGSGANVLTF.

This chain joins TRBV7-2 and TRBJ2-4; TRBD2 matches at 9 bases. The CDR3 is 13 amino acids. The germline V gene has CDR1 SGHTA and CDR2 FQGNSA. The J segment lost 10 bases and the V segment lost 1 base, leaving 2 bases of the junction unmatched. The CDR3 DNA reads TGTGCCAGCAGCTTAGGGGCGGGAGGGATTCAGTACTTC. Translated: CASSLGAGGIQYF.

The chain joins TRBV5-4 to TRBJ2-3; possibly TRBD1 or TRBD2 for D (5 bases each). This CDR3 has 16 residues. Trimming stripped 1 base from V and 4 bases from J, with 16 bases between. Per the germline V gene, CDR1 is SGHNT and CDR2 is YYREEE (reference sequence). This CDR3 reads CASSLRGPRDADTQYF. CDR3 in DNA: TGTGCCAGCAGCTTGAGGGGACCGAGGGATGCAGATACGCAGTATTTT.

V and J are TRBV5-6 and TRBJ1-5; D unclear. The CDR3 contains 15 residues. The V and J ends lost 0 bases and 2 bases respectively, with 9 bases between them. Germline values: CDR1 SGHDT, CDR2 YYEEEE. As DNA, the CDR3 is TGTGCCAGCAGCTTGGGGGGTTTTGGCAATCAGCCCCAGCATTTT. Residues: CASSLGGFGNQPQHF.

The chain uses TRBV4-1 and TRBJ2-2; 7 bases are a match to TRBD1. CDR1 MGHRA and CDR2 YSYEKL come from the germline V gene. This CDR3 comprises 16 residues. V lost 0 bases and J lost 1; bases outside the gene matches: 2. The CDR3 DNA reads as TGCGCCAGCAGCCAAGAGGGACAGCGGAACACCGGGGAGCTGTTTTTT. Its protein is CASSQEGQRNTGELFF.

This chain connects TRBV5-1 to TRBJ2-5; D is ambiguous. The CDR3 runs 13 residues. Germline loops: CDR1 SGHRS, CDR2 YFSETQ. V lost 4 bases to trimming and J lost 5 bases, with 12 bases between them. The CDR3 DNA sequence: TGCGCCAGCAGCACCAAACCTGGGGAGACCCAGTACTTC. Translated: CASSTKPGETQYF.

The CDR3 nucleotides read TGTGCTAGTGGTTCTGGACAGGCTGAAGCTTTCTTT. Encoded protein: CASGSGQAEAFF. V is TRBV12-5 and J is TRBJ1-1; TRBD1 aligns across 7 bases. V dropped 4 bases and J dropped 6; count of bases not matched to a gene: 2. CDR1 LGHNT and CDR2 FRNRAP come from the germline V gene. This CDR3 has 12 amino acids.

This sequence joins TRBV6-1 and TRBJ1-5; no definite D call. This CDR3 is built from 14 residues. Germline loops: CDR1 MNHNS, CDR2 SASEGT. Trimming pared 3 bases from V and 4 bases from J, leaving 10 bases between. The CDR3 region is CASSDGWGNQPQHF. In DNA form, the CDR3 reads TGTGCCAGCAGTGACGGCTGGGGAAATCAGCCCCAGCATTTT.

The chain recombines TRBV5-8 with TRBJ2-3; D gene uncertain. The germline V gene has CDR1 SGHTS and CDR2 YDEGEE. The CDR3 runs 15 residues. V was pared by 2 bases and J by 0 bases, with 10 bases between. This CDR3 reads CASSFAGKSTDTQYF. As DNA, the CDR3 is TGTGCCAGCAGCTTTGCCGGAAAAAGCACAGATACGCAGTATTTT.

The chain is built from TRBV5-5 and TRBJ2-2; D is ambiguous. Germline CDR1 SGHKS, CDR2 YYEKEE (reference sequence). V gave up 0 bases and J gave up 0 bases, with 9 bases separating them. This CDR3 is built from 16 residues. The CDR3 sequence: CASSLDVTTNTGELFF. CDR3 bases: TGTGCCAGCAGCTTGGACGTGACAACGAACACCGGGGAGCTGTTTTTT.

The genes are TRBV30 and TRBJ1-3; no reliable D call. In germline, CDR1 is GTSNPN, CDR2 SVGIG (reference sequence). V was cut by 8 bases and J by 4 bases, with 9 bases left in between. The CDR3 has 11 amino acids. Here the CDR3 reads CAGGWGNTIYF. The CDR3, as DNA: TGTGCCGGAGGGTGGGGAAACACCATATATTTT.

The J gene is TRBJ1-3, the V gene TRBV9; no clear D. V was cut by 3 bases and J by 1 base, with 8 bases left in between. The length of the CDR3 is 14 residues. Germline loops: CDR1 SGDLS, CDR2 YYNGEE. The CDR3 nucleotides read TGTGCCAGCAGCGCACGGGATTCTGGAAACACCATATATTTT. This sequence encodes CASSARDSGNTIYF.

This clone turned up a few times. The chain employs TRBV7-8 and TRBJ2-3; 11 positions agree with TRBD2. The V gene's germline CDR1 is SGHVS and CDR2 FQNEAQ. The CDR3 has 18 residues. Trimming cost V 5 bases and J 4 bases; bases outside gene matches: 14. Here the CDR3 reads CASSSRLAGRTVADTQYF. DNA of the CDR3: TGTGCCAGCAGCAGTCGACTAGCGGGGAGGACGGTGGCAGATACGCAGTATTTT.

The chain uses TRBV5-1 and TRBJ1-1, with D possibly TRBD1 on 5 matching bases. The CDR3 covers 14 residues. In germline, CDR1 is SGHRS, CDR2 YFSETQ. V lost 3 bases, J lost 7 bases, and 16 bases lay in between. CDR3 sequence: CASSYGAAEGEAFF. CDR3 sequence (DNA): TGCGCCAGCAGCTATGGGGCCGCGGAGGGTGAAGCTTTCTTT. The whole variable domain, filled in from reference TRBV5-1 and TRBJ1-1, reads KAGVTQTPRYLIKTRGQQVTLSCSPISGHRSVSWYQQTPGQGLQFLFEYFSETQRNKGNFPGRFSGRQFSNSRSEMNVSTLELGDSALYLCASSYGAAEGEAFFGQGTRLTVV.

The chain carries TRBV19 and TRBJ2-7; possibly TRBD2 for D (6 bases). Per germline, CDR1 LNHDA and CDR2 SQIVND (reference sequence). The CDR3 loop spans 15 amino acids. V lost 4 bases and J lost 3, with 16 bases in between. The CDR3 reads CASSNSGGGHYEQYF. For the CDR3, the DNA is TGTGCCAGTAGTAACTCTGGGGGAGGCCACTACGAGCAGTACTTC.

The chain uses TRBV4-1 and TRBJ2-3; D not certain. Per germline, CDR1 MGHRA and CDR2 YSYEKL. Trimming removed 1 base at V and 0 bases at J, with 11 bases between. There are 16 residues in the CDR3. The CDR3: CASSQGSPFSTDTQYF. The CDR3 nucleotides are TGCGCCAGCAGCCAAGGGAGCCCGTTTAGCACAGATACGCAGTATTTT.

In its sample, this clone was seen once. V and J are TRBV5-5 and TRBJ2-5, with D maybe TRBD1 (6 bases). Between the trimmed V and J ends, which lost 4 bases and 1 base, there was a span of 14 bases. This CDR3 is built from 15 residues. Looked up from germline, CDR1 is SGHKS and CDR2 is YYEKEE (reference sequence). The CDR3 sequence is CASSGKLGGQETQYF. The CDR3 DNA reads as TGTGCCAGCAGCGGGAAGCTAGGGGGCCAAGAGACCCAGTACTTC.

This clone has only a few counts. This chain uses TRBV2 with TRBJ1-6; TRBD1 is a possible D gene (5 bases). Looked up from germline, CDR1 is SNHLY and CDR2 is FYNNEI. Trimming cost V 8 bases and J 14 bases, with 19 bases left between them. CDR3 size: 13 residues. CDR3 in amino acids: CASRRRGQGALHF. Written as DNA, the CDR3 is TGTGCCAGCCGACGACGGGGTCAAGGGGCCCTCCACTTT.

CDR3 amino acids: CASNQNPGQGSNEQFF. CDR3 coding DNA: TGTGCCAGCAACCAAAACCCGGGACAGGGGTCGAATGAGCAGTTCTTC. The gene calls are TRBV5-5 and TRBJ2-1, with 10 bases aligning to TRBD1. Trimming took 6 bases from V and 7 from J; bases not matched to a gene: 13. Germline values: CDR1 SGHKS, CDR2 YYEKEE (reference sequence). The length of the CDR3 is 16 residues.

Points on this clone: Other DNA sequences from this sample encode an identical CDR3 as well. The chain is built from TRBV18 and TRBJ2-7, with a possible D match to TRBD2 (6 bases). With 3 bases removed from V and 1 base from J, the gap between germline ends came to 10 bases. The germline V gene has CDR1 KGHSH and CDR2 LQKENI. The CDR3 length is 14 residues. CDR3: CASSPLAGSYEQYF. Written as DNA, the CDR3 is TGTGCCAGCTCACCCTTGGCGGGGTCCTACGAGCAGTACTTC.

This clone was observed once. The chain has TRBV23-1 and TRBJ2-2; 12 positions match TRBD1. TRBV23-1 is an open reading frame whose function is uncertain. The V gene end was trimmed by 0 bases and the J gene end by 6 bases; junction bases not matched to a gene: 5. This CDR3 comprises 17 residues. CDR3 region: CASSQSLGTGGSGELFF. The CDR3 nucleotides read TGCGCCAGCAGTCAATCTTTGGGGACAGGGGGCTCCGGGGAGCTGTTTTTT.

J is TRBJ1-3 and V is TRBV5-1, with D possibly matching TRBD1 (5 bases). From germline, CDR1 is SGHRS and CDR2 YFSETQ. Trimming removed 1 base at V and 4 bases at J, with 6 bases between. CDR3 size: 13 residues. CDR3 amino acids: CASSLTGGNTIYF. In nucleotides, the CDR3 is TGCGCCAGCAGCTTGACAGGAGGAAACACCATATATTTT.

The chain couples TRBV5-1 to TRBJ2-3; a possible D gene is TRBD1 (5 bases). Trimming removed 4 bases from V and 0 bases from J, with 15 bases in between. The germline V gene has CDR1 SGHRS and CDR2 YFSETQ. The CDR3 is made up of 16 amino acids. For the CDR3, the DNA is TGCGCCAGCAGCCAGATGACAGCTACTAGCACAGATACGCAGTATTTT. The encoded protein is CASSQMTATSTDTQYF. Complete variable domain (other parts from reference TRBV5-1 and TRBJ2-3): KAGVTQTPRYLIKTRGQQVTLSCSPISGHRSVSWYQQTPGQGLQFLFEYFSETQRNKGNFPGRFSGRQFSNSRSEMNVSTLELGDSALYLCASSQMTATSTDTQYFGPGTRLTVL.

This clone has only one observation. The V gene is TRBV11-2, the J gene TRBJ2-3, with TRBD2 identical over 7 bases. The CDR3 is 16 residues long. Germline values: CDR1 SGHAT, CDR2 FQNNGV. V was pared by 1 base and J by 0 bases, with 4 bases of the junction left unmatched. CDR3 nucleotide sequence: TGTGCCAGCAGCTTAGGGCTAGCGGTGAGCACAGATACGCAGTATTTT. Encoded protein: CASSLGLAVSTDTQYF. Full variable domain (missing parts from reference TRBV11-2 and TRBJ2-3): EAGVAQSPRYKIIEKRQSVAFWCNPISGHATLYWYQQILGQGPKLLIQFQNNGVVDDSQLPKDRFSAERLKGVDSTLKIQPAKLEDSAVYLCASSLGLAVSTDTQYFGPGTRLTVL.

This rearrangement joins TRBV11-2 to TRBJ1-1; tentatively, D is TRBD1 (5 bases). The CDR3 length is 11 residues. V was shortened by 3 bases and J by 11 bases, with 10 bases between the two germline ends. The germline V gene has CDR1 SGHAT and CDR2 FQNNGV. The CDR3 loop reads CASSLGGGAFF. CDR3 DNA: TGTGCCAGCAGCTTGGGGGGTGGGGCTTTCTTT.

The chain has TRBV7-9 and TRBJ2-3, with a weak D call TRBD2 (6 bases). V dropped 5 bases and J dropped 4 bases, with 16 bases sitting between them. The germline CDR1 and CDR2 sequences are SEHNR and FQNEAQ (reference sequence). The CDR3 length is 15 residues. CDR3 sequence: CASSRGTVTADTQYF. As DNA, the CDR3 is TGTGCCAGCAGCCGGGGGACGGTGACGGCAGATACGCAGTATTTT.

The J gene is TRBJ2-3, the V gene TRBV10-2; 11 bases map to TRBD1. The germline V gene encodes CDR1 WSHSY and CDR2 SAAADI. There are 18 residues in the CDR3. V lost 6 bases to trimming and J lost 5 bases; unmatched junction nucleotides: 16. CDR3 nucleotide sequence: TGCGCCAGCAGCGAGATGAGGTGGACAGGGGGCCCTGTAGATACGCAGTATTTT. Protein: CASSEMRWTGGPVDTQYF.

The CDR3 spells CASSLLALPTSSGGGYEQYF. CDR3 coding DNA: TGTGCCAGCTCACTTCTAGCCCTCCCTACGTCGTCAGGGGGAGGGTACGAGCAGTACTTC. V is TRBV18 and J is TRBJ2-7; TRBD1 or TRBD2 may be the D gene (7 bases each). Germline V gene data show CDR1 as KGHSH and CDR2 as LQKENI. V gave up 4 bases and J gave up 4 bases, with 32 bases separating them. This CDR3 comprises 20 residues.